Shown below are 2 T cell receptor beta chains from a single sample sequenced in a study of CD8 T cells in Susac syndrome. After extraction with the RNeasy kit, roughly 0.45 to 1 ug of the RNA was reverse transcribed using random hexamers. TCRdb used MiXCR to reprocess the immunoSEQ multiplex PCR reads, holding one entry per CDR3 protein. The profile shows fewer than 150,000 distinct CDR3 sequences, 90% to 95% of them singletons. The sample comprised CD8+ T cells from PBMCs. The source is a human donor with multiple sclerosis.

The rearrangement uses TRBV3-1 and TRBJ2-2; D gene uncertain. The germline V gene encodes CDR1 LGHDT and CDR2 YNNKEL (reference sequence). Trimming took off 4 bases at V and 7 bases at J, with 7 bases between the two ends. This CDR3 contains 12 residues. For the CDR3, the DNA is TGTGCCAGCAGCCTCTGGGGCGGGGAGCTGTTTTTT. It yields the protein CASSLWGGELFF.

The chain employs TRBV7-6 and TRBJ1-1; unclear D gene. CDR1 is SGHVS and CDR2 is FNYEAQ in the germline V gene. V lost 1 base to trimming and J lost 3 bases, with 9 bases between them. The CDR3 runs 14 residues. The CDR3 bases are TGTGCCAGCAGCTTAGGACGGTCCGACACTGAAGCTTTCTTT. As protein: CASSLGRSDTEAFF.